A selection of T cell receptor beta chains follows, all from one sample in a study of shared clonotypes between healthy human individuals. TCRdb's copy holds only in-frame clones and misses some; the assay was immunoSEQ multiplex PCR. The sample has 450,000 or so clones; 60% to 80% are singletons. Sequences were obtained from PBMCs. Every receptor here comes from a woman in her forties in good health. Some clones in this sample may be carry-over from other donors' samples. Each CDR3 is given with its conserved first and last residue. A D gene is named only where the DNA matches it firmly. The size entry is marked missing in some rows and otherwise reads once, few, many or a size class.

cdr3_nt: TGCGCCAGCAGTCATCCAGGGGGCGAGCAGTACTTC
cdr3_aa: CASSHPGGEQYF
v_call: TRBV23-1
d_call: TRBD1
j_call: TRBJ2-7
clone_size: .

cdr3_nt: TGTGCCAGCAGCACTGGGACTAGCGGGAGTATAAATGAGCAGTTCTTC
cdr3_aa: CASSTGTSGSINEQFF
v_call: TRBV5-4
d_call: TRBD2
j_call: TRBJ2-1
clone_size: .

cdr3_nt: TGTGCCAGCGGATTACTAGCGGCGAACACCGGGGAGCTGTTTTTT
cdr3_aa: CASGLLAANTGELFF
v_call: TRBV7-9
d_call: TRBD2
j_call: TRBJ2-2
clone_size: once

cdr3_nt: TGTGCCAGCAATCCGACTAGCGGGACAGATACGCAGTATTTT
cdr3_aa: CASNPTSGTDTQYF
v_call: TRBV2
d_call: TRBD2
j_call: TRBJ2-3
clone_size: .

cdr3_nt: TGTGCCAGCGTCACAGGAGCTAGCACAGATACGCAGTATTTT
cdr3_aa: CASVTGASTDTQYF
v_call: TRBV7-8
d_call: .
j_call: TRBJ2-3
clone_size: .

cdr3_nt: TGCGCCAGCAGCTTGGCCTCCGGATCGGCGACCCAGGTTGAGCAGTTCTTC
cdr3_aa: CASSLASGSATQVEQFF
v_call: TRBV5-1
d_call: .
j_call: TRBJ2-1
clone_size: .

cdr3_nt: TGTGCCAGCAGCATCAGTGGCAGCAGAGCTAACTATGGCTACACCTTC
cdr3_aa: CASSISGSRANYGYTF
v_call: TRBV7-8
d_call: .
j_call: TRBJ1-2
clone_size: once

cdr3_nt: TGCAGCGCAGCCGGCGGACTAGCAGTAGGGGAGACCCAGTACTTC
cdr3_aa: CSAAGGLAVGETQYF
v_call: TRBV29-1
d_call: TRBD2
j_call: TRBJ2-5
clone_size: few

cdr3_nt: TGTGCCAGCAGCTACCGTAGCGGGAGGTGGCACGAGCAGTACTTC
cdr3_aa: CASSYRSGRWHEQYF
v_call: TRBV7-2
d_call: TRBD2
j_call: TRBJ2-7
clone_size: once

cdr3_nt: TGTGCCAGCAGTTTTTCGGACAGGGGGACGCAGTATTTT
cdr3_aa: CASSFSDRGTQYF
v_call: TRBV27
d_call: TRBD1
j_call: TRBJ2-3
clone_size: .

cdr3_nt: TGCGCCAGCAGCTTGGGGGTAGCGGGAGTCACAGATACGCAGTATTTT
cdr3_aa: CASSLGVAGVTDTQYF
v_call: TRBV5-1
d_call: TRBD2
j_call: TRBJ2-3
clone_size: .

cdr3_nt: TGTGCCAGCAGCTTAGCGGGGGCGGGAGGGGGTGAGCAGTTCTTC
cdr3_aa: CASSLAGAGGGEQFF
v_call: TRBV7-2
d_call: TRBD2
j_call: TRBJ2-1
clone_size: .

cdr3_nt: TGCAGCGTAGAAAGGGGGCAGGGCTACACCTTC
cdr3_aa: CSVERGQGYTF
v_call: TRBV29-1
d_call: TRBD1
j_call: TRBJ1-2
clone_size: .

cdr3_nt: TGTGCCAGCAGCTTAGACGGACTCTATGGCTACACCTTC
cdr3_aa: CASSLDGLYGYTF
v_call: TRBV5-4
d_call: .
j_call: TRBJ1-2
clone_size: .

cdr3_nt: TGTGCCAGCTCACTAACAGGGCCCTCTGGGGCCAACGTCCTGACTTTC
cdr3_aa: CASSLTGPSGANVLTF
v_call: TRBV18
d_call: .
j_call: TRBJ2-6
clone_size: .

cdr3_nt: TGCGCCAGCAGCCGAGACGTTTCGGGAAGGTATAGCGCGTCATTAGACTACGAGCAGTACTTC
cdr3_aa: CASSRDVSGRYSASLDYEQYF
v_call: TRBV5-1
d_call: .
j_call: TRBJ2-7
clone_size: .

cdr3_nt: TGTGCCGCCCTGGGGACGGGAGGGCGGGCTGAGCAGTTCTTC
cdr3_aa: CAALGTGGRAEQFF
v_call: TRBV28
d_call: TRBD2
j_call: TRBJ2-1
clone_size: .

cdr3_nt: TGTGCCAGCAGCGGGGGACAGGGTCGGGTGAACACTGAAGCTTTCTTT
cdr3_aa: CASSGGQGRVNTEAFF
v_call: TRBV2
d_call: TRBD1
j_call: TRBJ1-1
clone_size: .

cdr3_nt: TGTGCCAGCAGCCGGGGGGGTACGCAGTATTTT
cdr3_aa: CASSRGGTQYF
v_call: TRBV7-3
d_call: TRBD2
j_call: TRBJ2-3
clone_size: once

cdr3_nt: TGTGCCAGCAGCCAAGATCGGGCTGCATCTAGCACAGATACGCAGTATTTT
cdr3_aa: CASSQDRAASSTDTQYF
v_call: TRBV4-2
d_call: .
j_call: TRBJ2-3
clone_size: many

cdr3_nt: TGTGCCAGCAGCTCCTACTCCAGGGCTGGGGCCAACGTCCTGACTTTC
cdr3_aa: CASSSYSRAGANVLTF
v_call: TRBV7-3
d_call: .
j_call: TRBJ2-6
clone_size: .

cdr3_nt: TGTGCCAGCAGTCTACCCGGCCCTACCTACGAGCAGTACTTC
cdr3_aa: CASSLPGPTYEQYF
v_call: TRBV28
d_call: .
j_call: TRBJ2-7
clone_size: .

cdr3_nt: TGTGCCAGCAGCAACCGGGACAGGGGCTACTCTGGGGCCAACGTCCTGACTTTC
cdr3_aa: CASSNRDRGYSGANVLTF
v_call: TRBV7-8
d_call: TRBD1
j_call: TRBJ2-6
clone_size: .

cdr3_nt: TGTGCCAGCAGCTTAGTCGGGGGACTAGCGGGAGGGCATGAGCAGTTCTTC
cdr3_aa: CASSLVGGLAGGHEQFF
v_call: TRBV7-2
d_call: TRBD2
j_call: TRBJ2-1
clone_size: .

cdr3_nt: TGTGCCAGCAGCCAAGTAATAGGGGGGACAGGGAACACCGGGGAGCTGTTTTTT
cdr3_aa: CASSQVIGGTGNTGELFF
v_call: TRBV4-2
d_call: TRBD1
j_call: TRBJ2-2
clone_size: few

cdr3_nt: TGTGCCAGCAGCTACGATCTGGGTATGAACACTGAAGCTTTCTTT
cdr3_aa: CASSYDLGMNTEAFF
v_call: TRBV9
d_call: .
j_call: TRBJ1-1
clone_size: .

cdr3_nt: TGTGCCAGCAGCGTAGCTAGTGGCAGGGCTAACTATGGCTACACCTTC
cdr3_aa: CASSVASGRANYGYTF
v_call: TRBV9
d_call: .
j_call: TRBJ1-2
clone_size: .

cdr3_nt: TGTGCCAGCAGCATAGGGCGGAATGAGCAGTTCTTC
cdr3_aa: CASSIGRNEQFF
v_call: TRBV7-2
d_call: .
j_call: TRBJ2-1
clone_size: .

cdr3_nt: TGTGCCAGCCGGGACAGGGGGCCCTACGAGCAGTACTTC
cdr3_aa: CASRDRGPYEQYF
v_call: TRBV27
d_call: TRBD1
j_call: TRBJ2-7
clone_size: .

cdr3_nt: TGTGCCAGCAGAGACAGGGGATCAGGCTACGAGCAGTACTTC
cdr3_aa: CASRDRGSGYEQYF
v_call: TRBV27
d_call: TRBD1
j_call: TRBJ2-7
clone_size: .

cdr3_nt: TGTGCCAGCAGCTTGTCAGCGGGAGGGCCTCGTGAGCAGTTCTTC
cdr3_aa: CASSLSAGGPREQFF
v_call: TRBV5-4
d_call: TRBD2
j_call: TRBJ2-1
clone_size: .

cdr3_nt: TGTGCCAGCAGTGAAGGGGCAGGAGCTTCCTACGAGCAGTACTTC
cdr3_aa: CASSEGAGASYEQYF
v_call: TRBV2
d_call: .
j_call: TRBJ2-7
clone_size: .

cdr3_nt: TGTGCCAGCAGTTTGGTGGGGGGGTACAATGAGCAGTTCTTC
cdr3_aa: CASSLVGGYNEQFF
v_call: TRBV28
d_call: TRBD2
j_call: TRBJ2-1
clone_size: few

cdr3_nt: TGTGCCAGCAGTCGGACAGGGGACTACTACGAGCAGTACTTC
cdr3_aa: CASSRTGDYYEQYF
v_call: TRBV28
d_call: TRBD1
j_call: TRBJ2-7
clone_size: .

cdr3_nt: TGCAGTGCCTCCCTAGGTGGACGACAGTTCTTC
cdr3_aa: CSASLGGRQFF
v_call: TRBV20-1
d_call: .
j_call: TRBJ2-1
clone_size: .

cdr3_nt: TGTGCCAGCAGCGACGGCATTAGGTTGGGGAACACTGAAGCTTTCTTT
cdr3_aa: CASSDGIRLGNTEAFF
v_call: TRBV5-4
d_call: .
j_call: TRBJ1-1
clone_size: .

cdr3_nt: TGTGCCACCAGCAGAGATCTGGCTGATACTTCCGAGCAGTACTTC
cdr3_aa: CATSRDLADTSEQYF
v_call: TRBV15
d_call: .
j_call: TRBJ2-7
clone_size: .

cdr3_nt: TGTGCCACCGGGGCCCGGGCAGGGGGCGATCAGCCCCAGCATTTT
cdr3_aa: CATGARAGGDQPQHF
v_call: TRBV15
d_call: TRBD1
j_call: TRBJ1-5
clone_size: .